A single sample gave rise to the 10 T cell receptor beta chains below, sequenced in a study of cytomegalovirus exposure and HLA in healthy donors. The PCR ran on 60 Vbeta and 13 Jbeta primers. The protocol was immunoSEQ multiplex PCR, while the TCRdb copy is restricted to in-frame clones and leaves out a portion. The profile covers tens of thousands of clones, with roughly two fifths appearing a single time and just under 2% taken by the ten largest. Sequencing was performed on PBMCs. Every receptor here comes from a woman aged 45-59 years in good health and CMV-seronegative.

The rearrangement joins TRBV5-6 to TRBJ2-7; 9 nucleotides line up with TRBD2. Trimming took 1 base from V and 7 from J; bases not matched to a gene: 12. CDR3 length equals 16 residues. The germline gives CDR1 SGHDT, CDR2 YYEEEE. The CDR3 coding sequence is TGTGCCAGCAGCTTGTTAGAGGCTAGCGGGAATCTTGAGCAGTACTTC. Protein sequence: CASSLLEASGNLEQYF.

This sequence joins TRBV5-8 and TRBJ2-1; 8 bases are a match to TRBD2. J was trimmed by 5 bases and V by 3 bases; bases with no gene match: 13. There are 17 residues in the CDR3. Per the germline V gene, CDR1 is SGHTS and CDR2 is YDEGEE. The CDR3 reads CASSSPLTGGQNNEQFF. The DNA of the CDR3 is TGTGCCAGCAGCTCGCCCCTTACGGGGGGGCAGAACAATGAGCAGTTCTTC.

With respect to this clone: The junction differs from germline at one of its ends, possibly a read error. The rearrangement joins TRBV28 to TRBJ2-1, with 8 bases fitting TRBD2. Germline V gene data show CDR1 as MDHEN and CDR2 as SYDVKM. The CDR3 is made up of 12 amino acids. CDR3 in amino acids: CARSLAGLEQFF. The CDR3 nucleotides are TGTGCCAGAAGTTTAGCGGGGCTTGAGCAGTTCTTC.

A note on this clone: The same CDR3 is also encoded by other DNA sequences in this sample. J is TRBJ2-3 and V is TRBV7-2, with D possibly being TRBD2 (5 bases). Germline V CDR1 and CDR2: SGHTA, FQGNSA. Trimming removed 6 bases at V and 6 bases at J, with 10 bases between. The CDR3 extends over 12 amino acids. The CDR3 sequence is CASRRETDTQYF. CDR3 sequence (DNA): TGTGCCAGCAGACGGGAAACGGATACGCAGTATTTT. Looking up the rest from reference TRBV7-2 and TRBJ2-3 gives the full variable domain: GAGVSQSPSNKVTEKGKDVELRCDPISGHTALYWYRQSLGQGLEFLIYFQGNSAPDKSGLPSDRFSAERTGGSVSTLTIQRTQQEDSAVYLCASRRETDTQYFGPGTRLTVL.

The sample holds a few counts of this clone. V is TRBV7-8 and J is TRBJ1-3, with D hard to call. Germline V lookup: CDR1 SGHVS, CDR2 FQNEAQ. With 5 bases removed from V and 0 bases from J, the gap between germline ends came to 23 bases. This CDR3 has 19 residues. CDR3: CASSALRILNTPSGNTIYF. Written as DNA, the CDR3 is TGTGCCAGCAGCGCGCTCAGGATACTCAACACTCCCTCTGGAAACACCATATATTTT.

J is TRBJ1-5 and V is TRBV15; no reliable D call. Germline V gene sequence: CDR1 LNHNV, CDR2 YYDKDF (reference sequence). V lost 0 bases and J lost 9, with 9 bases in between. The CDR3 consists of 13 residues. The CDR3 bases are TGTGCCACCAGCAGAGATCTGGAGAGGCCCCAGCATTTT. The encoded protein is CATSRDLERPQHF.

V and J are TRBV18 and TRBJ2-7, with D possibly matching TRBD1 (6 bases). With 2 bases removed from V and 4 bases from J, the gap between germline ends came to 15 bases. Germline-derived CDR1 and CDR2 are KGHSH and LQKENI. This CDR3 has 15 residues. CDR3 region: CASSPSQGTSYEQYF. Here the CDR3 DNA reads TGTGCCAGCTCACCATCCCAGGGGACATCTTACGAGCAGTACTTC.

The chain carries TRBV6-1 and TRBJ1-2; D ambiguous. Germline V gives CDR1 MNHNS, CDR2 SASEGT. Trimming shortened V by 1 base and J by 8 bases, and 17 bases separated the two germline ends. This CDR3 contains 15 residues. The CDR3 sequence: CASSEGPWAPIGYTF. The DNA for the CDR3 is TGTGCCAGCAGTGAAGGGCCTTGGGCACCGATCGGCTACACCTTC.

The V gene is TRBV21-1, the J gene TRBJ2-7; TRBD2 was called by the table and not checked on the DNA. TRBV21-1 is a pseudogene locus. The CDR3 totals 15 residues. The CDR3 DNA reads as TGTGCCAGCAGCGCCACTAGCGGGAGAAAAGACGAGCAGTACTTC. It is translated as CASSATSGRKDEQYF.

J is TRBJ2-3 and V is TRBV2, with 9 bases that match TRBD2. The CDR3 runs to 15 residues. Germline-derived CDR1 and CDR2 are SNHLY and FYNNEI. V trimming: 6 bases; J trimming: 0 bases; junction bases outside the gene matches: 4. CDR3 in amino acids: CASRASGISTDTQYF. The DNA for the CDR3 is TGTGCCAGCAGGGCTAGCGGGATCAGCACAGATACGCAGTATTTT.